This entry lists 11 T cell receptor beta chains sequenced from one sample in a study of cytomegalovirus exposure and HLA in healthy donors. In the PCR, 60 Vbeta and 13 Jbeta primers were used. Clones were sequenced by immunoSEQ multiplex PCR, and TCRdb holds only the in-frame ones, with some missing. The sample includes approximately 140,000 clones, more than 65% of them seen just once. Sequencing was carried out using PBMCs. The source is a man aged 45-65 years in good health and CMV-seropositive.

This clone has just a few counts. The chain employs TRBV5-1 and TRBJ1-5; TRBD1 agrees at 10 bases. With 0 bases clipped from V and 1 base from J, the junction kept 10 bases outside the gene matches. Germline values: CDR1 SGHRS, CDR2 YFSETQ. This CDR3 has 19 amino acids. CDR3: CASSLALGQGVRSNQPQHF. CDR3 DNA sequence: TGCGCCAGCAGCTTGGCCCTCGGACAGGGGGTTCGGAGCAATCAGCCCCAGCATTTT.

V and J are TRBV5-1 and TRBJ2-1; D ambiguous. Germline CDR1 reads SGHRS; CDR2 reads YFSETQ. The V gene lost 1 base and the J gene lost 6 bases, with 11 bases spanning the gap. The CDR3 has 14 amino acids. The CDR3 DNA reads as TGCGCCAGCAGCTTGCCGCGATTGAGCAATGAGCAGTTCTTC. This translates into CASSLPRLSNEQFF.

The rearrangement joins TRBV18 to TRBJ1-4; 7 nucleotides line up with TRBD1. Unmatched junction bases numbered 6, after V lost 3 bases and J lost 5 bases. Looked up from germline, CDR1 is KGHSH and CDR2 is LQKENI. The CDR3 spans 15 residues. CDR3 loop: CASSPNPDRNEKLFF. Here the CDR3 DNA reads TGTGCCAGCTCACCCAACCCGGACAGGAATGAAAAACTGTTTTTT.

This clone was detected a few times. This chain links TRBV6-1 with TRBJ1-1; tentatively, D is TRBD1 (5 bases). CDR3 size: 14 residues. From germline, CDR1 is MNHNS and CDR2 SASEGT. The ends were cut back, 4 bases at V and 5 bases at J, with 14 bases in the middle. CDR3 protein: CASSVQGRGTEAFF. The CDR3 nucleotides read TGTGCCAGCAGTGTTCAGGGTAGAGGAACTGAAGCTTTCTTT.

The CDR3 DNA follows: TGTGCCAGCAGTTACTTCGACACGGCAGGGCAGCCCCAGCATTTT. This encodes CASSYFDTAGQPQHF. This chain connects TRBV6-6 to TRBJ1-5, with a possible D match to TRBD1 (5 bases). Germline V gives CDR1 MNHNY, CDR2 SVGAGI (reference sequence). V shed 1 base and J shed 7 bases, with 14 bases lying between them. CDR3 size: 15 residues.

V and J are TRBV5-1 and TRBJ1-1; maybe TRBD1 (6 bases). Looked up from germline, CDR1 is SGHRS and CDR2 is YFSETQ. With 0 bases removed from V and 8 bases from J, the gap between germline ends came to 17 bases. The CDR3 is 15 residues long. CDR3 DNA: TGCGCCAGCAGCTTGGGGACAGTAACGAGTCTCGAAGCTTTCTTT. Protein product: CASSLGTVTSLEAFF.

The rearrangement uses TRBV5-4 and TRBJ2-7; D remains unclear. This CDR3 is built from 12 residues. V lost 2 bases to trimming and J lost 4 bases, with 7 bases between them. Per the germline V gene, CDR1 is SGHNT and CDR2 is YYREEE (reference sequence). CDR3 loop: CASSFPGYEQYF. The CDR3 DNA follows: TGTGCCAGCAGCTTTCCCGGGTACGAGCAGTACTTC. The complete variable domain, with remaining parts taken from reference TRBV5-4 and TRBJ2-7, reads ETGVTQSPTHLIKTRGQQVTLRCSSQSGHNTVSWYQQALGQGPQFIFQYYREEENGRGNFPPRFSGLQFPNYSSELNVNALELDDSALYLCASSFPGYEQYFGPGTRLTVT.

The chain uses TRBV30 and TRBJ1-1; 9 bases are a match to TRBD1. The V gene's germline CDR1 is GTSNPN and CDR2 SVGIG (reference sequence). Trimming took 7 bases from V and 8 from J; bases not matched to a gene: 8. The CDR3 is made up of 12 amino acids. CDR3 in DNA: TGTGCCTCCACAACCGGGACAGGGGAAGCTTTCTTT. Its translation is CASTTGTGEAFF.

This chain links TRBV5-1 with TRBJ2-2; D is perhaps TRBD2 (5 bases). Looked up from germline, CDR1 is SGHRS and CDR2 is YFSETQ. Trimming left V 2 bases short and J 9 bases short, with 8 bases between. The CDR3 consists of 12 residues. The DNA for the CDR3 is TGCGCCAGCAGCTTCGGGAACCGGGAGCTGTTTTTT. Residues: CASSFGNRELFF.

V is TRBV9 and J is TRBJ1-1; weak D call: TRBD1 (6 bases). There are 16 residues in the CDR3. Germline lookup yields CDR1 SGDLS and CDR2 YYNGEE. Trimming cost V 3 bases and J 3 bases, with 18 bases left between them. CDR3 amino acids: CASSAGGGGVDTEAFF. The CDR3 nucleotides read TGTGCCAGCAGCGCGGGGGGCGGAGGGGTAGACACTGAAGCTTTCTTT.

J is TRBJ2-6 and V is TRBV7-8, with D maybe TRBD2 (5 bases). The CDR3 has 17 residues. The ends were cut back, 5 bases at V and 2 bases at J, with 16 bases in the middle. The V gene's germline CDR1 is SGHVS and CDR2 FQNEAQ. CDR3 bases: TGTGCCAGCAGCCGACGGGATGCTGTCCCTGGGGCCAACGTCCTGACTTTC. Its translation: CASSRRDAVPGANVLTF. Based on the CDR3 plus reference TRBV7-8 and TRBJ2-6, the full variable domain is GAGVSQSPRYKVAKRGQDVALRCDPISGHVSLFWYQQALGQGPEFLTYFQNEAQLDKSGLPSDRFFAERPEGSVSTLKIQRTQQEDSAVYLCASSRRDAVPGANVLTFGAGSRLTVL.